What follows describes a single TCR beta chain. The target antigen is unknown. There are 15 residues in the CDR3. With 4 bases clipped from V and 5 bases from J, the junction kept 8 bases outside the gene matches. Germline values: CDR1 SGHRS, CDR2 YFSETQ. Sequencing was performed with immunoSEQ multiplex PCR; in TCRdb, only in-frame clones are kept and a portion is missing. Found here are roughly 150,000 clones, more than 85% of them singletons; the top ten hold roughly 1.2%. These data come from a study of T cell responses to AZD1222 COVID-19 vaccine. The study, taken as a whole, reports: No repertoire was sampled before or during the peak T cell response, only after it. Mostly white British, mostly female donors; authors suggested clonal diversity may be underestimated.

The sample was peripheral blood, taken 28 days after the second AZD1222 dose. The sequence was obtained from an adult who received the AZD1222 COVID-19 vaccine. The chain joins TRBV5-1 to TRBJ1-1, with TRBD1 identical over 10 bases. For the CDR3, the DNA is TGCGCCAGCAGCAGGGACAGGGGAGTGTATACTGAAGCTTTCTTT. Its translation is CASSRDRGVYTEAFF.